This TCR beta chain came from a study of T cell responses to AZD1222 COVID-19 vaccine. CDR3 length: 17 amino acids. The germline CDR1 and CDR2 sequences are SGHTA and FQGNSA. Trimming removed 2 bases from V and 5 bases from J; junction bases left unmatched: 12. Produced via immunoSEQ multiplex PCR; TCRdb's table is partial and in-frame only. The sample includes approximately 270,000 clones, roughly 93% of them seen just once. General study findings and limits: Nearly half of unique spike-specific TCRs reportedly avoided B.1.351 and B.1.1.7 mutated regions.

Note on this clone: Its antigen is not identified.

The V and J genes are TRBV7-2 and TRBJ2-5, with 9 bases that match TRBD2. The sequence was obtained from an adult who received the AZD1222 COVID-19 vaccine. Sequenced here: peripheral blood, sampled 28 days after the second AZD1222 dose. The CDR3 coding sequence is TGTGCCAGCAGCTTACAGTGGCGAGCGGGGGGCCGGGAGACCCAGTACTTC. It yields the protein CASSLQWRAGGRETQYF.